Below are 7 T cell receptor beta chains sequenced from a single sample in a study of OX40 agonist ivuxolimab in advanced cancers. Measured with immunoSEQ multiplex PCR; TCRdb has only the in-frame clones, and not every one. This sample has 80,000 to 85,000 clones, with about 80% found just once. Material: CD4+ or CD8+ T cells sorted from blood, obtained in a trial of the OX40 agonist ivuxolimab. Receptors originate from an adult with an advanced solid tumor such as melanoma, head and neck, liver or kidney cancer.

The chain combines TRBV5-1 with TRBJ2-5; D not resolved. Trimming cost V 0 bases and J 5 bases, with 11 bases left between them. The CDR3 length is 14 residues. Germline loops: CDR1 SGHRS, CDR2 YFSETQ. The CDR3 region is CASSLVVGRETQYF. The CDR3 DNA follows: TGCGCCAGCAGCTTGGTGGTGGGAAGGGAGACCCAGTACTTC.

As regards this clone: The sample has other DNA sequences that encode this CDR3 too. This chain uses TRBV6-1 with TRBJ1-5; 7 bases line up with TRBD1. Per the germline V gene, CDR1 is MNHNS and CDR2 is SASEGT. This CDR3 is built from 15 residues. The ends lost 4 bases at V and 5 bases at J; junction bases unmatched: 8. The CDR3 coding sequence is TGTGCCAGCAGTGCCCGGACAGGCAGGGATCAGCCCCAGCATTTT. Residues: CASSARTGRDQPQHF.

The CDR3 DNA reads as TGTGCCAGCAGCCTATATAACCCGGATACGCAGTATTTT. It specifies CASSLYNPDTQYF. The V gene is TRBV13, the J gene TRBJ2-3, with D hard to call. This CDR3 is 13 amino acids long. Trimming took off 5 bases at V and 6 bases at J, with 12 bases between the two ends. Per the germline V gene, CDR1 is PRHDT and CDR2 is FYEKMQ (reference sequence).

V usage is TRBV7-2 and J usage is TRBJ2-2; TRBD1 or TRBD2 may be the D gene (6 bases each). V dropped 10 bases and J dropped 3 bases, with 18 bases sitting between them. Germline V CDR1 and CDR2: SGHTA, FQGNSA. This CDR3 contains 15 residues. In DNA, the CDR3 is TGTGCCACCCCTGCAGGGGACTTGGACACCGGGGAGCTGTTTTTT. Translation gives CATPAGDLDTGELFF. The variable domain in full, with the rest retrieved from reference TRBV7-2 and TRBJ2-2, is GAGVSQSPSNKVTEKGKDVELRCDPISGHTALYWYRQSLGQGLEFLIYFQGNSAPDKSGLPSDRFSAERTGGSVSTLTIQRTQQEDSAVYLCATPAGDLDTGELFFGEGSRLTVL.

This clone has a single count. This chain links TRBV12-2 with TRBJ2-7; the table calls TRBD2, which could not be checked here. TRBV12-2 is an annotated pseudogene. This CDR3 comprises 18 residues. In DNA form, the CDR3 reads TGTGCAAGTCGCTTAGTTACTAGCGGGGACCGTTTTGCCCACGAGCAGTACTTC. This gives the protein CASRLVTSGDRFAHEQYF.

This chain uses TRBV6-6 with TRBJ2-5; D is unresolved. V was cut by 6 bases and J by 6 bases, with 8 bases left in between. The germline V gene has CDR1 MNHNY and CDR2 SVGAGI (reference sequence). The CDR3 is made up of 11 amino acids. DNA of the CDR3: TGTGCCAGCAGAATCGCGCAGACCCAGTACTTC. Its protein product is CASRIAQTQYF.

V gene TRBV13 combines with J gene TRBJ1-2, with a tentative D call TRBD1 (6 bases). The germline V gene has CDR1 PRHDT and CDR2 FYEKMQ (reference sequence). There are 16 residues in the CDR3. Trimming stripped 0 bases from V and 1 base from J, with 12 bases between. The CDR3 DNA reads as TGTGCCAGCAGCTTAGGAAACCACAGGGATAACTATGGCTACACCTTC. Its translation: CASSLGNHRDNYGYTF. The whole variable domain, remainder taken from reference TRBV13 and TRBJ1-2, is AAGVIQSPRHLIKEKRETATLKCYPIPRHDTVYWYQQGPGQDPQFLISFYEKMQSDKGSIPDRFSAQQFSDYHSELNMSSLELGDSALYFCASSLGNHRDNYGYTFGSGTRLTVV.